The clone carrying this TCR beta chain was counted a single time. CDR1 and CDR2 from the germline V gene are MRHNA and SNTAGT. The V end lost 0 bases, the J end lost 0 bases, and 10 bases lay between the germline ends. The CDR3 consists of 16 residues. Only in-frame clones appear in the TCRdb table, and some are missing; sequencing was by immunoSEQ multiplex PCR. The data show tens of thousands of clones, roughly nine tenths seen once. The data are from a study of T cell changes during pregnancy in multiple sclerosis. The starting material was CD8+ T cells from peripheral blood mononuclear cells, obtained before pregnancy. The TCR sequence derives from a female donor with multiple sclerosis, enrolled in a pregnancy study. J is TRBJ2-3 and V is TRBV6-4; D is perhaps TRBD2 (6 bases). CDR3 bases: TGTGCCAGCAGTGACTCGGAGGGAGGCAGCACAGATACGCAGTATTTT. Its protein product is CASSDSEGGSTDTQYF.